One and the same sample provided the 10 T cell receptor beta chains below, sequenced in a study of beta chain features in type 1 diabetes. Study-level points and caveats: Shorter TCRB CDR3s, moderately but significantly so, were found in Type 1 diabetes patients in all four CD4+ subsets.

Their target antigens are unknown. Sequencing targeted expressed TCRB transcripts, as all isolated RNA had been reverse transcribed. Using immunoSEQ multiplex PCR, the repertoire was profiled, and TCRdb retains in-frame clones only, with some absent. The data contain approximately 600,000 clones, under 15% of them singletons. The specimen was naive CD4+ T cells from blood. The source of these receptors is a young man with type 1 diabetes.

This clone was recorded a few times. The chain couples TRBV6-6 to TRBJ2-7; unclear D gene. V was trimmed by 7 bases and J by 6 bases, leaving 13 bases between them. In germline, CDR1 is MNHNY, CDR2 SVGAGI (reference sequence). The length of the CDR3 is 12 residues. The CDR3 DNA follows: TGTGCCAGCAACACTGGGGTTGCCGAGCAGTACTTC. Amino acid sequence: CASNTGVAEQYF.

The chain recombines TRBV4-3 with TRBJ1-1; D remains unclear. The CDR3 runs 14 residues. Germline CDR1 reads LGHNA; CDR2 reads YSLEER. Trimming left V 4 bases short and J 3 bases short, with 12 bases between. CDR3 residues: CASSLLTGDTEAFF. The CDR3 DNA reads as TGCGCCAGCAGCCTCCTGACTGGGGACACTGAAGCTTTCTTT.

This clone was counted only a few times. The chain is built from TRBV9 and TRBJ1-6; D not resolved. V lost 1 base and J 0 bases, leaving 11 bases between the germline ends. This CDR3 contains 17 residues. Germline lookup yields CDR1 SGDLS and CDR2 YYNGEE. The CDR3 DNA reads TGTGCCAGCAGCGTAAAGGTCACGAGCTCCTATAATTCACCCCTCCACTTT. Its protein product is CASSVKVTSSYNSPLHF.

The table lists this clone with a few counts. The J gene is TRBJ1-2, the V gene TRBV30; D remains ambiguous. This CDR3 contains 11 residues. The V end was cut by 4 bases, the J end by 7 bases, with 10 bases between. Germline CDR1 reads GTSNPN; CDR2 reads SVGIG (reference sequence). The CDR3 DNA follows: TGTGCCTGGACACCCGTGGGTGGCTACACCTTC. Its translation: CAWTPVGGYTF.

This clone showed up just a few times. The chain has TRBV6-5 and TRBJ2-6, with D tentatively TRBD1 (5 bases). This CDR3 is 14 amino acids long. CDR1 is MNHEY, CDR2 SVGAGI, per germline. Trimming removed 9 bases at V and 2 bases at J, with 11 bases between. CDR3 protein: CASHPGTGANVLTF. The CDR3 nucleotides are TGTGCCAGTCACCCAGGGACTGGGGCCAACGTCCTGACTTTC.

This clone has more than one count but fewer than ten. V gene TRBV11-2 combines with J gene TRBJ2-1; no reliable D call. The V end lost 2 bases, the J end lost 3 bases, and 17 bases lay between the germline ends. This CDR3 spans 17 amino acids. CDR1 and CDR2 from the germline V gene are SGHAT and FQNNGV. CDR3 region: CASSLSSLGIIYNEQFF. The CDR3 coding sequence is TGTGCCAGCAGCTTATCTTCGCTGGGTATTATCTACAATGAGCAGTTCTTC.

This chain links TRBV25-1 with TRBJ2-3, with 9 positions matching TRBD1. Germline lookup yields CDR1 MGHDK and CDR2 SYGVNS. Trimming at V came to 7 bases and at J to 1 base, leaving 9 bases not matched to a gene. This CDR3 comprises 16 residues. The chain's CDR3 is CASTISGTGRTDTQYF. CDR3 bases: TGTGCCAGCACAATCTCTGGGACAGGGCGCACAGATACGCAGTATTTT.

The chain employs TRBV5-6 and TRBJ2-3; D may be TRBD1 (6 bases). V was cut by 0 bases and J by 3 bases, with 8 bases left in between. Germline loops: CDR1 SGHDT, CDR2 YYEEEE. The CDR3 consists of 14 residues. For the CDR3, the DNA is TGTGCCAGCAGCTTGGTGGACAGAACAGATACGCAGTATTTT. Residues: CASSLVDRTDTQYF.

Points on this clone: One end of the junction is discordant with germline, which a read error may explain. This chain joins TRBV27 and TRBJ2-7; D may be TRBD1 (5 bases). This CDR3 has 13 residues. The germline V gene has CDR1 MNHEY and CDR2 SMNVEV (reference sequence). The CDR3, as DNA: TGTGCCAGCAGTTTATGGGGCTCCAACGAGCAGTACTTC. Encoded protein: CASSLWGSNEQYF.

This clone has more than one count but fewer than ten. The chain employs TRBV11-2 and TRBJ2-1; no reliable D call. The V end lost 5 bases, the J end lost 0 bases, and 14 bases lay between the germline ends. Germline V gives CDR1 SGHAT, CDR2 FQNNGV. The length of the CDR3 is 16 residues. CDR3 in amino acids: CASSLSVVGSYNEQFF. In DNA form, the CDR3 reads TGTGCCAGCAGCCTAAGCGTAGTGGGCTCCTACAATGAGCAGTTCTTC.